This T cell receptor beta chain comes out of a study of shared clonotypes between healthy human individuals. In the study overall: CD4 naive and memory got three plates each, CD8 naive two, CD8 memory one. Findings and caveats of the study: Expectations were that clonotype sharing among donors would be affected by sequencing depth.

In regard to this clone: Its antigen is not identified.

Per the germline V gene, CDR1 is KGHSH and CDR2 is LQKENI. V was pared by 5 bases and J by 0 bases, with 8 bases between. The CDR3 sequence is 14 residues long. Assay runs were performed at deep level. Authors' analysis steps: Junction-only immunoSEQ data arrived without quality scores, meaning filtering differed. TCRdb's copy holds only in-frame clones and misses some; the assay was immunoSEQ multiplex PCR. V and J calls and clone size are as listed in that table; D and trimming were resolved from the DNA. Of approximately 1.5 million clones listed, around 98.5% are singletons. This sequence joins TRBV18 and TRBJ2-1, with a weak D call TRBD2 (5 bases). The sequence was collected from a man aged 30 to 45 in good health. Source material: naive CD4+ T cells sorted from blood. This sample's subset: CD45RA+ positively selected. The CDR3 region is CASSIAGSYNEQFF. Written as DNA, the CDR3 is TGTGCCAGCTCAATCGCGGGCTCCTACAATGAGCAGTTCTTC.